Presented here are 27 T cell receptor beta chains from one specimen sequenced in a study of blood T cell repertoires in COVID-19. The repertoire was sequenced with immunoSEQ multiplex PCR; TCRdb's copy has only in-frame clones and lacks some. The repertoire consists of about 120,000 clones, with 70% to 85% occurring once and the leading ten covering approximately 7%. Sequenced sample: peripheral blood. The source is a man aged 70-80 years with active or convalescent COVID-19.

The J gene is TRBJ2-4, the V gene TRBV7-2; TRBD2 matches at 13 bases. This CDR3 is 17 amino acids long. Germline CDR1 and CDR2: SGHTA and FQGNSA. The J segment lost 3 bases and the V segment lost 5 bases, leaving 7 bases of the junction unmatched. CDR3 DNA sequence: TGTGCCAGCAGCCAAACTAGCGGGGGGGCAGTCAAAAACATTCAGTACTTC. This gives the protein CASSQTSGGAVKNIQYF.

This clone appeared a single time. This chain uses TRBV9 with TRBJ2-2; a possible D gene is TRBD2 (5 bases). The V end lost 4 bases, the J end lost 7 bases, and 20 bases lay between the germline ends. CDR3 length: 16 residues. Germline V lookup: CDR1 SGDLS, CDR2 YYNGEE. CDR3 loop: CASSPRVRFGGGELFF. The CDR3 DNA reads TGTGCCAGCAGCCCAAGGGTCAGGTTCGGAGGCGGGGAGCTGTTTTTT.

This chain links TRBV12-3 or TRBV12-4 with TRBJ2-7, with no clear D. The CDR3 covers 13 residues. With 0 bases removed from V and 2 bases from J, the gap between germline ends came to 5 bases. This chain's CDR3 is CASSLASTYEQYF. The CDR3 coding sequence is TGTGCCAGCAGTTTAGCTAGCACCTACGAGCAGTACTTC.

This chain joins TRBV9 and TRBJ2-3; 9 bases align to TRBD1. There are 16 residues in the CDR3. Germline assignment: CDR1 SGDLS and CDR2 YYNGEE. J was trimmed by 7 bases and V by 3 bases; bases with no gene match: 12. CDR3: CASSAPNRGRLNTQYF. The CDR3 nucleotides read TGTGCCAGCAGCGCACCCAACAGGGGGCGCCTGAATACGCAGTATTTT. Supplemented by reference TRBV9 and TRBJ2-3, the full variable domain reads DSGVTQTPKHLITATGQRVTLRCSPRSGDLSVYWYQQSLDQGLQFLIQYYNGEERAKGNILERFSAQQFPDLHSELNLSSLELGDSALYFCASSAPNRGRLNTQYFGPGTRLTVL.

The J gene is TRBJ2-3, the V gene TRBV5-1; a possible D gene is TRBD2 (6 bases). CDR3 length: 18 amino acids. Germline CDR1 SGHRS, CDR2 YFSETQ. V lost 6 bases and J lost 2, with 25 bases in between. In nucleotides, the CDR3 is TGCGCCAGCACCCCGGGGGAGACTAAGCTTTTAAACACAGATACGCAGTATTTT. It is translated as CASTPGETKLLNTDTQYF.

This clone has just one count. The rearrangement uses TRBV7-9 and TRBJ1-6; tentative D call: TRBD1 (5 bases). Trimming left V 5 bases short and J 0 bases short, with 17 bases between. CDR3 length: 18 amino acids. Germline CDR1 reads SEHNR; CDR2 reads FQNEAQ (reference sequence). The CDR3 here is CASSPGTSISSYNSPLHF. The CDR3 DNA reads as TGTGCCAGCAGCCCCGGGACTTCCATTAGCTCCTATAATTCACCCCTCCACTTT.

V is TRBV6-2 or TRBV6-3 and J is TRBJ2-6, with 7 bases matching TRBD1. Per germline, CDR1 MNHEY and CDR2 SVGEGT. This CDR3 is built from 16 residues. The J segment lost 4 bases and the V segment lost 6 bases, leaving 9 bases of the junction unmatched. For the CDR3, the DNA is TGTGCCAGCAGCCCTGGACAGGTCTCCGGGGCCAACGTCCTGACTTTC. Encoded protein: CASSPGQVSGANVLTF.

This chain links TRBV6-2 or TRBV6-3 with TRBJ2-7; TRBD1 matches 9 bases. CDR3 length equals 14 residues. Trimming removed 4 bases from V and 4 bases from J; junction bases left unmatched: 5. Germline V gives CDR1 MNHEY, CDR2 SVGEGT. CDR3 residues: CASSFNRGRYEQYF. The CDR3 DNA is TGTGCCAGCAGTTTCAACAGGGGGCGATACGAGCAGTACTTC.

The chain employs TRBV4-1 and TRBJ1-3; no firm D call. The V end was cut by 1 base, the J end by 1 base, with 14 bases between. Per the germline V gene, CDR1 is MGHRA and CDR2 is YSYEKL. The CDR3 spans 17 residues. The CDR3 region is CASSQVQSEASGNTIYF. In nucleotides, the CDR3 is TGCGCCAGCAGCCAAGTTCAGAGCGAGGCGTCTGGAAACACCATATATTTT.

The chain combines TRBV18 with TRBJ2-7; 13 bases line up with TRBD2. The V and J ends lost 8 bases and 7 bases, in that order; junction bases with no gene match: 11. Germline V CDR1 and CDR2: KGHSH, LQKENI. The CDR3 consists of 15 residues. CDR3 in DNA: TGTGCCAGCCGTGGGACTAGCGGGACTAGTCGAGAGCAGTACTTC. Translation: CASRGTSGTSREQYF.

V usage is TRBV18 and J usage is TRBJ1-2, with TRBD1 identical over 7 bases. The CDR3 runs to 14 residues. V lost 2 bases to trimming and J lost 6 bases; unmatched junction nucleotides: 6. Germline V gene lookup returns CDR1 KGHSH and CDR2 LQKENI. The CDR3 region has the DNA TGTGCCAGCTCACCAGACGGGACAGCAAATGGCTACACCTTC. Its protein product is CASSPDGTANGYTF. The variable domain in full, completed from reference TRBV18 and TRBJ1-2, reads NAGVMQNPRHLVRRRGQEARLRCSPMKGHSHVYWYRQLPEEGLKFMVYLQKENIIDESGMPKERFSAEFPKEGPSILRIQQVVRGDSAAYFCASSPDGTANGYTFGSGTRLTVV.

This clone was seen once. V usage is TRBV10-3 and J usage is TRBJ2-7, with 7 bases matching TRBD1. The germline V gene has CDR1 ENHRY and CDR2 SYGVKD. The ends lost 6 bases at V and 4 bases at J; junction bases unmatched: 12. The CDR3 consists of 15 residues. CDR3 in amino acids: CAISLAQGDLYEQYF. DNA of the CDR3: TGTGCCATCAGCCTAGCCCAGGGGGATTTATACGAGCAGTACTTC.

The chain combines TRBV19 with TRBJ2-7; a weak D match, TRBD2 (6 bases). Germline V gives CDR1 LNHDA, CDR2 SQIVND (reference sequence). The CDR3 contains 13 residues. The germline V and J ends were trimmed by 4 bases and 5 bases, with 12 bases remaining between them. CDR3 region: CASSTLAGNEQYF. The CDR3 DNA reads as TGTGCCAGTAGTACCCTGGCGGGAAACGAGCAGTACTTC. The full variable domain, with the rest looked up from reference TRBV19 and TRBJ2-7, is DGGITQSPKYLFRKEGQNVTLSCEQNLNHDAMYWYRQDPGQGLRLIYYSQIVNDFQKGDIAEGYSVSREKKESFPLTVTSAQKNPTAFYLCASSTLAGNEQYFGPGTRLTVT.

This clone was seen just once. This sequence joins TRBV7-3 and TRBJ2-2; TRBD1 is a possible D gene (6 bases). The germline V gene has CDR1 SGHTA and CDR2 FQGTGA. This CDR3 has 16 residues. V lost 0 bases, J lost 5 bases, and 13 bases lay in between. The CDR3 nucleotides are TGTGCCAGCAGCTTAACAGGGGGATTAAGGACCGGGGAGCTGTTTTTT. Residues: CASSLTGGLRTGELFF.

The chain uses TRBV2 and TRBJ1-4, with D possibly being TRBD1 (6 bases). Germline assignment: CDR1 SNHLY and CDR2 FYNNEI. Deletions cut 1 base from V and 6 bases from J, with 12 bases between. The CDR3 is 15 residues long. CDR3 sequence (DNA): TGTGCCAGCAGTGAAGGGACAGAGTTCGATGAAAAACTGTTTTTT. Translated, it gives CASSEGTEFDEKLFF.

This chain links TRBV19 with TRBJ2-2; D is ambiguous. Germline V gene lookup returns CDR1 LNHDA and CDR2 SQIVND (reference sequence). V was clipped by 3 bases and J by 3 bases, with 8 bases between them. This CDR3 is built from 14 residues. CDR3 sequence (DNA): TGTGCCAGTAGTATTAGTGGAGACACCGGGGAGCTGTTTTTT. Translating it yields CASSISGDTGELFF. Using reference TRBV19 and TRBJ2-2 for the parts outside the CDR3, the full variable domain is DGGITQSPKYLFRKEGQNVTLSCEQNLNHDAMYWYRQDPGQGLRLIYYSQIVNDFQKGDIAEGYSVSREKKESFPLTVTSAQKNPTAFYLCASSISGDTGELFFGEGSRLTVL.

The rearrangement links TRBV28 to TRBJ1-1; maybe TRBD1 (5 bases). The germline V and J ends were trimmed by 7 bases and 4 bases, with 16 bases remaining between them. Per germline, CDR1 MDHEN and CDR2 SYDVKM. This CDR3 spans 14 amino acids. The CDR3 is CASNPVGGITEAFF. The CDR3 DNA reads TGTGCCAGCAACCCCGTTGGGGGGATCACTGAAGCTTTCTTT.

The V and J genes are TRBV5-6 and TRBJ2-2, with D possibly matching TRBD1 (6 bases). V lost 4 bases and J lost 0, with 16 bases in between. This CDR3 region has 17 residues. Germline V lookup: CDR1 SGHDT, CDR2 YYEEEE. The DNA of the CDR3 is TGTGCCAGCAGCCTTCCCGGGACATCAACGAACACCGGGGAGCTGTTTTTT. Translated: CASSLPGTSTNTGELFF. The variable domain in full, completed from reference TRBV5-6 and TRBJ2-2, reads DAGVTQSPTHLIKTRGQQVTLRCSPKSGHDTVSWYQQALGQGPQFIFQYYEEEERQRGNFPDRFSGHQFPNYSSELNVNALLLGDSALYLCASSLPGTSTNTGELFFGEGSRLTVL.

This clone was detected many times. The chain is built from TRBV12-3 or TRBV12-4 and TRBJ1-2; D is unresolved. The ends were cut back, 2 bases at V and 8 bases at J, with 12 bases in the middle. The CDR3 is made up of 13 amino acids. The CDR3 nucleotides are TGTGCCAGCAGTTTATCCGGGGTAAACGGCTACACCTTC. Amino acid sequence: CASSLSGVNGYTF.

This chain links TRBV11-2 with TRBJ1-1; D is perhaps TRBD1 (6 bases). CDR3 length equals 13 residues. V was pared by 5 bases and J by 1 base, with 8 bases between. Germline CDR1 and CDR2: SGHAT and FQNNGV. The CDR3 is CASSQQGNTEAFF. CDR3 DNA: TGTGCCAGCAGCCAACAGGGGAACACTGAAGCTTTCTTT.

The chain uses TRBV2 and TRBJ2-2; D ambiguous. V was trimmed by 0 bases and J by 3 bases, leaving 8 bases between them. The CDR3 runs to 15 residues. Germline V gene lookup returns CDR1 SNHLY and CDR2 FYNNEI. This chain's CDR3 is CASSEADWDTGELFF. CDR3 coding DNA: TGTGCCAGCAGTGAAGCCGACTGGGACACCGGGGAGCTGTTTTTT.

The chain is built from TRBV6-2 or TRBV6-3 and TRBJ1-5; the D is unclear. Trimming cost V 0 bases and J 7 bases, with 10 bases left between them. The CDR3 is 14 residues long. Germline-derived CDR1 and CDR2 are MNHEY and SVGEGT. The CDR3, as DNA: TGTGCCAGCAGTTACTCTGCCGGGTTCCAGCCCCAGCATTTT. Translated: CASSYSAGFQPQHF.

The J gene is TRBJ1-1, the V gene TRBV28, with a weak D call TRBD1 (5 bases). The V gene's germline CDR1 is MDHEN and CDR2 SYDVKM. The V end was cut by 2 bases, the J end by 1 base, with 11 bases between. This CDR3 spans 15 amino acids. CDR3 sequence: CASSLGQGGNTEAFF. The CDR3 region has the DNA TGTGCCAGCAGTTTAGGGCAGGGCGGGAACACTGAAGCTTTCTTT.

The chain couples TRBV2 to TRBJ1-1; D is ambiguous. The CDR3 covers 14 residues. Per germline, CDR1 SNHLY and CDR2 FYNNEI. The ends were cut back, 6 bases at V and 4 bases at J, with 15 bases in the middle. CDR3 protein: CASRKRPEGTEAFF. CDR3 DNA: TGTGCCAGCAGGAAGAGACCCGAGGGCACTGAAGCTTTCTTT.

The genes are TRBV10-3 and TRBJ1-2; possible D gene TRBD1, 6 bases. This CDR3 spans 14 amino acids. V lost 0 bases and J lost 3, with 8 bases in between. In germline, CDR1 is ENHRY, CDR2 SYGVKD. The CDR3 coding sequence is TGTGCCATCAGTGAGTCAACAGGGCACTATGGCTACACCTTC. Translated, it gives CAISESTGHYGYTF.

V gene TRBV5-1 combines with J gene TRBJ1-1; a weak D match, TRBD1 (5 bases). CDR3 length: 13 amino acids. With 4 bases removed from V and 7 bases from J, the gap between germline ends came to 14 bases. CDR1 is SGHRS and CDR2 is YFSETQ in the germline V gene. In nucleotides, the CDR3 is TGCGCCAGCAGCCAGGAAATCGACAGTGAAGCTTTCTTT. It encodes CASSQEIDSEAFF.

The gene calls are TRBV7-9 and TRBJ1-3; D remains ambiguous. The germline V gene has CDR1 SEHNR and CDR2 FQNEAQ (reference sequence). The length of the CDR3 is 15 residues. V dropped 6 bases and J dropped 0 bases, with 12 bases sitting between them. The CDR3 spells CASSLMESSGNTIYF. The DNA for the CDR3 is TGTGCCAGCAGTCTCATGGAGAGCTCTGGAAACACCATATATTTT.